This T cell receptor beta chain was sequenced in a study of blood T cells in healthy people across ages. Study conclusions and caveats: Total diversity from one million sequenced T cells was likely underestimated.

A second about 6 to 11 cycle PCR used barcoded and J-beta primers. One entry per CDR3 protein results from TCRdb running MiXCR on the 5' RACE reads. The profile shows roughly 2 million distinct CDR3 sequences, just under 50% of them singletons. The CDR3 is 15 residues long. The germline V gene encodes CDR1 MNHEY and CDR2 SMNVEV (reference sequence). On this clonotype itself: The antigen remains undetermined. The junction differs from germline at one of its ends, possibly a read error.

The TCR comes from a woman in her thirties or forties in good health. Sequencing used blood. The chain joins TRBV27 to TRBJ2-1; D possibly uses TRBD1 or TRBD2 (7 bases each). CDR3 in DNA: TGTGCTAGCACCAGGGGGGACGCGGGGGACAATGAGCAGTTCTTC. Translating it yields CASTRGDAGDNEQFF.